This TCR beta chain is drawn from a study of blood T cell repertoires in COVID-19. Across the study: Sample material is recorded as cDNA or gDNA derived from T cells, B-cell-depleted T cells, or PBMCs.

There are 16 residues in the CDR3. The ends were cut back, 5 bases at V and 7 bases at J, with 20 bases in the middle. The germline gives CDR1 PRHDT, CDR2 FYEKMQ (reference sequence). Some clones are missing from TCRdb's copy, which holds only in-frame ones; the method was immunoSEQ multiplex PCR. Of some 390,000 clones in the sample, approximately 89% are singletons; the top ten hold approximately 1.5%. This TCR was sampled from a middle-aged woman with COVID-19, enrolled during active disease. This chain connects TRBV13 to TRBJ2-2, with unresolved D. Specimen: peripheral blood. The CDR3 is CASSPTHGSLIGELFF. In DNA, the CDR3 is TGTGCCAGCAGCCCCACCCACGGGTCCTTAATCGGGGAGCTGTTTTTT.